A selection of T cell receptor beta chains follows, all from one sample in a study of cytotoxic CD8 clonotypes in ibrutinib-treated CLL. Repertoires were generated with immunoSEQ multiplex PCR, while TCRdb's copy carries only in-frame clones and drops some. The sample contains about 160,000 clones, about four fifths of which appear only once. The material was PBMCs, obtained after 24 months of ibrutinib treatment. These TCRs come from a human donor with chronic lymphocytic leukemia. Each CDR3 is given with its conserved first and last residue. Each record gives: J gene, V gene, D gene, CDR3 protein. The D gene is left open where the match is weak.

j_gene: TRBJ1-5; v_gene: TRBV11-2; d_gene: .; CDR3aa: CASTNDWGNSNQPQHF
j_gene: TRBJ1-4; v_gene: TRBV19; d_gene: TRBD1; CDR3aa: CASRGTGRNEKLFF
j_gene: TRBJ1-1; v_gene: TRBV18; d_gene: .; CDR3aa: CASSATVNTEAFF
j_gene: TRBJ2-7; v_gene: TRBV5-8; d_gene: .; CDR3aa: CASSFHRVKAYEQYF
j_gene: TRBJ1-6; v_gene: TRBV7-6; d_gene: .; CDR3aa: CASSPDMGGDSPLHF
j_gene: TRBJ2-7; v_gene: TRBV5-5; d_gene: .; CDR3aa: CASSQGLNYEQYF
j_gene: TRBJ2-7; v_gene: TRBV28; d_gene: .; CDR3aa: CASSVGGEQYF
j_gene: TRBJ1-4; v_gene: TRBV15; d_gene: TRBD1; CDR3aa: CATSSGQGLGKLFF
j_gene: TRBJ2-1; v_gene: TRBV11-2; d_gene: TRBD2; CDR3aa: CASTNPGTSGNNEQFF
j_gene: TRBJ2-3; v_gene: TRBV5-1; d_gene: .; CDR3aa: CASSRRGGGNTDTQYF
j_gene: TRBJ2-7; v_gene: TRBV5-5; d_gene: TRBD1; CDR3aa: CASSLVPQDRQYEQYF
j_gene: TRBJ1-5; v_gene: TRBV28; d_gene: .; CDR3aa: CATSWGEISNQPQHF
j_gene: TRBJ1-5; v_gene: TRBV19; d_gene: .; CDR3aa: CASLLGGASSNQPQHF
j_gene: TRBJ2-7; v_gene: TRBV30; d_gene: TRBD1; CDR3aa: CAWGTVYEQYF
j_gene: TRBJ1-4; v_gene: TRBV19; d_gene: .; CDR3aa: CASSSRGQLNEKLFF
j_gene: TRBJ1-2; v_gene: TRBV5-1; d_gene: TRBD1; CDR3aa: CASSPPDRALPGYGYTF
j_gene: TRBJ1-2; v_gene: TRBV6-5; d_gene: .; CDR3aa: CASSYSGFDGYTF
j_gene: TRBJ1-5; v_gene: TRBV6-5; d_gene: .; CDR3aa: CASSSYNQPQHF
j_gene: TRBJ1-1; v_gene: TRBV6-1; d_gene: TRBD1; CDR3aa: CASSELDRGTAFF
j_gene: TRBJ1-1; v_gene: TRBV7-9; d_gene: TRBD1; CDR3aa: CASSQTGGSEAFF
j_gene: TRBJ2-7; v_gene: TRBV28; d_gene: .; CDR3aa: CASNEPGGAAEQYF
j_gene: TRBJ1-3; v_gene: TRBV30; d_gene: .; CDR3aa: CAWSRGAGNTIYF
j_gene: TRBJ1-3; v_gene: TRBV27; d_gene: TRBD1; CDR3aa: CASRYTGDSGNTIYF
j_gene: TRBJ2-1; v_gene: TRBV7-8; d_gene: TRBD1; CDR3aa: CASSPGTDYNEQFF
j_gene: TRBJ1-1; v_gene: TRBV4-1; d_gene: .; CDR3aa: CASRRTTGYNTEAFF
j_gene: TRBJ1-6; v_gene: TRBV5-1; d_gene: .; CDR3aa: CASSLAGSRNSPLHF
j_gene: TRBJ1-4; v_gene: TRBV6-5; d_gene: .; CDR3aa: CASSRQAMTEKLFF
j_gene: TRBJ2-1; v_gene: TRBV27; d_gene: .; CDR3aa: CASSLSPYNEQFF
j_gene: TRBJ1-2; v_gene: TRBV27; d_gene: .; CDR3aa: CATGVAYGYTF
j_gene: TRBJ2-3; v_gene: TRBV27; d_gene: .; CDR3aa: CASSLLGVTDTQYF
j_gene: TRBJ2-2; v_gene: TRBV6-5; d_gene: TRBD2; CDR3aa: CASSYYKRGTGELFF
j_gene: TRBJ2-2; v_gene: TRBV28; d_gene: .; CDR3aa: CASSTDSFTGELFF